The rows below give T cell receptor beta chains drawn from one sample of a study of cytomegalovirus exposure and HLA in healthy donors. The assay was immunoSEQ multiplex PCR, and TCRdb's table has in-frame clones only and misses some. The sample holds 120,000 or so clones; over 60% are singletons and the top ten take about 1.5%. Sequencing input: PBMCs. The receptors here all came from a man in his late teens or twenties in good health and CMV-seronegative. Each CDR3 is given without its conserved first and last residue. The D gene is left open where the match is weak.

>TRBJ2-2|TRBD1|TRBV28
ASTWTGGGTRAGELF
>TRBJ2-7|NA|TRBV7-6
ASSSSLSYEQY
>TRBJ2-3|NA|TRBV5-1
ASSLWPEGADTQY
>TRBJ1-1|NA|TRBV19
ASSINAGLNTEAF
>TRBJ2-7|NA|TRBV27
ASSSWTAIEQY
>TRBJ1-5|NA|TRBV7-2
ASSSGGLTNQPQH
>TRBJ1-1|NA|TRBV6-1
ASSERTVIREAF
>TRBJ2-1|TRBD2|TRBV6-6
ASSPSGLSYNEQF
>TRBJ2-1|TRBD1|TRBV7-8
ASSSGTGRGQF
>TRBJ1-1|NA|TRBV7-8
ASSLARDGGAF
>TRBJ2-7|NA|TRBV19
ASSPQRRINEQY
>TRBJ1-5|TRBD1|TRBV19
ASSLYRGLNQPQH
>TRBJ1-1|TRBD1|TRBV14
ASSPSTGRWYTEAF
>TRBJ2-7|NA|TRBV18
ASSPLPPEESYEQY
>TRBJ1-5|TRBD1|TRBV28
ASRTGGSNQPQH
>TRBJ2-7|TRBD1|TRBV6-6
ASSAPDRGISYEQY
>TRBJ2-1|NA|TRBV7-8
ASSLGRGRALYNEQF
>TRBJ1-5|TRBD1|TRBV28
ASSFVPRGNQPQH
>TRBJ1-5|NA|TRBV9
ASSVGGSGNQPQH
>TRBJ2-3|TRBD1|TRBV7-3
ASSLGQGYTDTQY
>TRBJ1-1|TRBD1|TRBV2
ASRLGGLPNTEAF
>TRBJ1-5|TRBD1|TRBV27
ASSSLDRVNQPQH
>TRBJ1-1|NA|TRBV28
ASSFPFDTEAF
>TRBJ2-5|NA|TRBV27
ASSFIPLKETQY
>TRBJ2-7|TRBD2|TRBV14
ASSQDRSSGGRYEQY
>TRBJ1-1|TRBD1|TRBV9
ASSVAGTGTNTEAF
>TRBJ1-1|NA|TRBV9
ASSANQGNTEAF
>TRBJ2-1|NA|TRBV10-3
AISESGTRNEQF
>TRBJ2-7|NA|TRBV6-1
SSSGPGRQGYEQY
>TRBJ1-3|NA|TRBV4-1
ASSQEAAEFRAGGNTIY
>TRBJ1-1|NA|TRBV11-2
ASSTGQTNTEAF
>TRBJ2-3|TRBD2|TRBV4-3
ASSQNKRSGSRDTQY
>TRBJ2-7|NA|TRBV29-1
SVGLGPSEQY